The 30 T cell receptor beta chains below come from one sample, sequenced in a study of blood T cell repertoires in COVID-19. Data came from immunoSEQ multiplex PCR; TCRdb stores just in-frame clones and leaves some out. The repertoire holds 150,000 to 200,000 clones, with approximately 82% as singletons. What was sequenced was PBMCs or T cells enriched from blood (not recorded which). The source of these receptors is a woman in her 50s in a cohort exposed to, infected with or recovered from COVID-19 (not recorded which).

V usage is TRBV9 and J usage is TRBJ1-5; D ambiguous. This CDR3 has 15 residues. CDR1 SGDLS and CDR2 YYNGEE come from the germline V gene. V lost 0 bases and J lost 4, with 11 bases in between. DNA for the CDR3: TGTGCCAGCAGCGTAGGTGAAGGAGCTAATCAGCCCCAGCATTTT. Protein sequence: CASSVGEGANQPQHF.

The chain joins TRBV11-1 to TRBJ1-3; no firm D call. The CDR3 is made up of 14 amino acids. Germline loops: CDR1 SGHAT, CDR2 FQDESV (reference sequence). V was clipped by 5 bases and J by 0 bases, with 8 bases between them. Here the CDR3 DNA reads TGTGCCAGCAGCCTCGAACTCTCTGGAAACACCATATATTTT. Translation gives CASSLELSGNTIYF.

CDR3 nucleotide sequence: TGTGCCAGCAGCGATGGTCGAGAAAATCAGCCCCAGCATTTT. It codes for CASSDGRENQPQHF. This chain links TRBV9 with TRBJ1-5, with D uncertain. The V end lost 3 bases, the J end lost 4 bases, and 11 bases lay between the germline ends. The CDR3 runs 14 residues. Germline-derived CDR1 and CDR2 are SGDLS and YYNGEE.

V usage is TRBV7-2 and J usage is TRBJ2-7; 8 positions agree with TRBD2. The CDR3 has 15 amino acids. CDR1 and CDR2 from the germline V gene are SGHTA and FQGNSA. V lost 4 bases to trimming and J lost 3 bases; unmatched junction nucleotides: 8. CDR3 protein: CASSSRAGVFYEQYF. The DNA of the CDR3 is TGTGCCAGCAGCTCCCGAGCGGGAGTCTTCTACGAGCAGTACTTC. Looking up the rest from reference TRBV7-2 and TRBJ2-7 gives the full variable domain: GAGVSQSPSNKVTEKGKDVELRCDPISGHTALYWYRQSLGQGLEFLIYFQGNSAPDKSGLPSDRFSAERTGGSVSTLTIQRTQQEDSAVYLCASSSRAGVFYEQYFGPGTRLTVT.

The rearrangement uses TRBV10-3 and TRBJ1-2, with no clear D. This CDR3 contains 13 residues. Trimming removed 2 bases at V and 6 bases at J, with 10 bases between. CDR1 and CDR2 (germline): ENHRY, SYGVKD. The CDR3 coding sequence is TGTGCCATCAGTGAGATTCCGGAGGATGGCTACACCTTC. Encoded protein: CAISEIPEDGYTF.

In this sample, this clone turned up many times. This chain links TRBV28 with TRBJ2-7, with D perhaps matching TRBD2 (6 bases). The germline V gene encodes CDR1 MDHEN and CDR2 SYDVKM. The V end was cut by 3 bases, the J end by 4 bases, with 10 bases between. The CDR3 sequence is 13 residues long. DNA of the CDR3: TGTGCCAGCAGTTTGACTAGTGGATACGAGCAGTACTTC. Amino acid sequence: CASSLTSGYEQYF.

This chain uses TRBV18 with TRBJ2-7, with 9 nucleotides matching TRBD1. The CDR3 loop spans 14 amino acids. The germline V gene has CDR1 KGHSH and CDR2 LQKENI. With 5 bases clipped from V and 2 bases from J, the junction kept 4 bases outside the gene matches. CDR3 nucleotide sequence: TGTGCCAGCTCAACCGGGACAGGGACCTACGAGCAGTACTTC. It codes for CASSTGTGTYEQYF.

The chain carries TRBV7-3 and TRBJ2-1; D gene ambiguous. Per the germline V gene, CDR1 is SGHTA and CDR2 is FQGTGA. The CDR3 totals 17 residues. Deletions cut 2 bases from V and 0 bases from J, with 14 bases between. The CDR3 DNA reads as TGTGCCAGCAGCTTACTTCCCCCCAAGAGCTCCTACAATGAGCAGTTCTTC. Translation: CASSLLPPKSSYNEQFF.

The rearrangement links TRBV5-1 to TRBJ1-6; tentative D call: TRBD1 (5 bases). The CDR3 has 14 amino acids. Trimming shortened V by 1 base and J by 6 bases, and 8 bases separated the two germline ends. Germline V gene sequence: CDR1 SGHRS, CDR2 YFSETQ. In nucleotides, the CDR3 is TGCGCCAGCAGCTTGACAGGCCTTAATTCACCCCTCCACTTT. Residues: CASSLTGLNSPLHF.

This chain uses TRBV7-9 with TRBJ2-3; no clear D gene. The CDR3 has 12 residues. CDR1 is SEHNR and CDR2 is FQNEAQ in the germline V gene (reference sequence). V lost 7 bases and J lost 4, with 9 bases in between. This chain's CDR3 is CASTPLADTQYF. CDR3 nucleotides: TGTGCCAGCACCCCATTAGCAGATACGCAGTATTTT. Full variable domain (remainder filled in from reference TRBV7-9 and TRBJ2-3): DTGVSQNPRHKITKRGQNVTFRCDPISEHNRLYWYRQTLGQGPEFLTYFQNEAQLEKSRLLSDRFSAERPKGSFSTLEIQRTEQGDSAMYLCASTPLADTQYFGPGTRLTVL.

In DNA, the CDR3 is TGTGCCAGCAGCAGAGCTAGCGGGGGACAGTTCTTC. Translating it yields CASSRASGGQFF. The chain is built from TRBV5-6 and TRBJ2-1, with 10 bases that match TRBD2. The germline V gene has CDR1 SGHDT and CDR2 YYEEEE. The CDR3 spans 12 residues. The J segment lost 13 bases and the V segment lost 4 bases, leaving 5 bases of the junction unmatched.

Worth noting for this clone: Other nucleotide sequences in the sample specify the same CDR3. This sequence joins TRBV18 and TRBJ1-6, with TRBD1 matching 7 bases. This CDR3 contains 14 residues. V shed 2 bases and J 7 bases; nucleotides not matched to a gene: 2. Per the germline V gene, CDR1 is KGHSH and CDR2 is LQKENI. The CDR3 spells CASSPGTDNSPLHF. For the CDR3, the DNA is TGTGCCAGCTCACCAGGGACAGACAATTCACCCCTCCACTTT.

CDR3 sequence reads: CASSFNLVGRRARATTDTQYF. The CDR3 DNA reads TGTGCCAGCAGCTTCAATTTAGTAGGTCGGCGGGCCCGCGCAACCACAGATACGCAGTATTTT. The chain uses TRBV12-1 and TRBJ2-3; no DNA check was done on the table's D call, TRBD2. TRBV12-1 is labeled a pseudogene. The CDR3 is 21 amino acids.

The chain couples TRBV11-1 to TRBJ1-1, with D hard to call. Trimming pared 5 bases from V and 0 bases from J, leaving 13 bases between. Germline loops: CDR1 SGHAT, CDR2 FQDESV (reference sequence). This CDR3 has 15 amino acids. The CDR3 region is CASSRIPAVNTEAFF. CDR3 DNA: TGTGCCAGCAGCAGGATCCCCGCGGTGAACACTGAAGCTTTCTTT.

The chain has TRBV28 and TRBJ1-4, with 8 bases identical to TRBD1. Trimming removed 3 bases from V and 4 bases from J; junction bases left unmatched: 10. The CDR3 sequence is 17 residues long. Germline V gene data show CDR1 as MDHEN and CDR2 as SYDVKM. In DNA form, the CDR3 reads TGTGCCAGCAGTTTCCGGGACAGGATTAAACGTAATGAAAAACTGTTTTTT. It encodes CASSFRDRIKRNEKLFF.

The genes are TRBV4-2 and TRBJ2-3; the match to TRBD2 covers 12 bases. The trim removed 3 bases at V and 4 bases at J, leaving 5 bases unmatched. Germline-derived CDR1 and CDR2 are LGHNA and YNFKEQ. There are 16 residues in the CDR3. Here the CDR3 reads CASSHRLAGEADTQYF. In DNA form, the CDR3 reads TGTGCCAGCAGCCACCGACTAGCGGGAGAGGCAGATACGCAGTATTTT.

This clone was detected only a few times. The CDR3 loop reads CASSQVTGGPTDTQYF. The CDR3 nucleotides are TGTGCCAGCAGCCAAGTAACGGGGGGGCCCACAGATACGCAGTATTTT. The chain is built from TRBV4-2 and TRBJ2-3, with 8 positions matching TRBD2. The trim removed 1 base at V and 2 bases at J, leaving 5 bases unmatched. The V gene's germline CDR1 is LGHNA and CDR2 YNFKEQ. The CDR3 runs 16 residues.

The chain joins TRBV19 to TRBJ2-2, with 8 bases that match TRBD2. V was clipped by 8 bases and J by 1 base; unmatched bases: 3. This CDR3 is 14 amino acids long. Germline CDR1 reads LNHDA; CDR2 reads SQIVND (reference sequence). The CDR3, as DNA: TGTGCCAGTTTAGCGGGAAAGAACACCGGGGAGCTGTTTTTT. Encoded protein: CASLAGKNTGELFF.

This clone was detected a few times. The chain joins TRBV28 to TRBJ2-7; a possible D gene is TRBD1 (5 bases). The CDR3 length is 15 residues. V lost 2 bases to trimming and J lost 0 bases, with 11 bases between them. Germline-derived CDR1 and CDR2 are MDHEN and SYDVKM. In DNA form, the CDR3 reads TGTGCCAGCAGTTTAATCGCAGGGCCCTCCTACGAGCAGTACTTC. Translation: CASSLIAGPSYEQYF.

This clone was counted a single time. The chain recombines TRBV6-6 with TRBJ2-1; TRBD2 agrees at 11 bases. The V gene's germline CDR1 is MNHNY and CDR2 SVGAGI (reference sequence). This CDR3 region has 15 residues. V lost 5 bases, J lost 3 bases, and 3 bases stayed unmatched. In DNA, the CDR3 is TGTGCCAGCAGTCCTACTAGCGGGGGCTACAATGAGCAGTTCTTC. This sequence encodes CASSPTSGGYNEQFF.

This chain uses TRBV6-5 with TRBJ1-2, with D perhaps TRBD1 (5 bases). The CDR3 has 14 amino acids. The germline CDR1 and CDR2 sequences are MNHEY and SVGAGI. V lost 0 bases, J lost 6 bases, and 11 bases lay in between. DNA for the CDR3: TGTGCCAGCAGTTACTCGCAGGGTTGGGATGGCTACACCTTC. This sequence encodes CASSYSQGWDGYTF.

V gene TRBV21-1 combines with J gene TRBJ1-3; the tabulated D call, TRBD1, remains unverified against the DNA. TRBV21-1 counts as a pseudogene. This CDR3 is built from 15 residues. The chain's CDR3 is CASRAVGQARNTIYF. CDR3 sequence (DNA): TGTGCCAGCAGGGCTGTCGGACAGGCCCGAAACACCATATATTTT.

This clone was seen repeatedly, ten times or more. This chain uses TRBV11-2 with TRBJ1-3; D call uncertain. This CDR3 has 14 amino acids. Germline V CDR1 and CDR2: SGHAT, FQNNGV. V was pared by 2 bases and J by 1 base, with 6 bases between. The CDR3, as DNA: TGTGCCAGCAGCTTAAATCCATCTGGAAACACCATATATTTT. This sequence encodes CASSLNPSGNTIYF.

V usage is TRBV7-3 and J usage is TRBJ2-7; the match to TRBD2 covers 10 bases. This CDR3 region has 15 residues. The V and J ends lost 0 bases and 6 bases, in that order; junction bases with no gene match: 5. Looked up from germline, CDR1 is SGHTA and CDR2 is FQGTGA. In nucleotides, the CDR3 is TGTGCCAGCAGCTTAACGCCTAGCGGGAGTGGCGAGCAGTACTTC. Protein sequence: CASSLTPSGSGEQYF. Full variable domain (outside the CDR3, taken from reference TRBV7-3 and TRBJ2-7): GAGVSQTPSNKVTEKGKYVELRCDPISGHTALYWYRQSLGQGPEFLIYFQGTGAADDSGLPNDRFFAVRPEGSVSTLKIQRTERGDSAVYLCASSLTPSGSGEQYFGPGTRLTVT.

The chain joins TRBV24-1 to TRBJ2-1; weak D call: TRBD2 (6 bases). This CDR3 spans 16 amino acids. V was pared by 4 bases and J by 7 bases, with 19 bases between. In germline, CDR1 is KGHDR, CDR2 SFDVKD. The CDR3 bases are TGTGCCACCAGTGACCCGGGACTCGGGTTAGGAAATGAGCAGTTCTTC. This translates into CATSDPGLGLGNEQFF.

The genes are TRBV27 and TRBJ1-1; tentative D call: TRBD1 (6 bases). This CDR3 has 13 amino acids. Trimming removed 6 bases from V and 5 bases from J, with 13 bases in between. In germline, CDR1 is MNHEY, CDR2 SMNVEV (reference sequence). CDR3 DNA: TGTGCCAGCAGCCAACAGGGTCGAACTGAAGCTTTCTTT. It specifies CASSQQGRTEAFF.

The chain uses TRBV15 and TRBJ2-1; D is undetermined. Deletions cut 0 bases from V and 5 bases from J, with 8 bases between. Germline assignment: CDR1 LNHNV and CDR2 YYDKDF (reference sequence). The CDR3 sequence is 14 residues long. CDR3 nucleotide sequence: TGTGCCACCAGCAGAGATTACGCTAACAATGAGCAGTTCTTC. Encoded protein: CATSRDYANNEQFF.

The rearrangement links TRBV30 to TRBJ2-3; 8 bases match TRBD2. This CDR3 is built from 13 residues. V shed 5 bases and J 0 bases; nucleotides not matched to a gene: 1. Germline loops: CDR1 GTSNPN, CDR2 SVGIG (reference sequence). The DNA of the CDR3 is TGTGCCTGGGAGCGGGGGAGCACAGATACGCAGTATTTT. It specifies CAWERGSTDTQYF.

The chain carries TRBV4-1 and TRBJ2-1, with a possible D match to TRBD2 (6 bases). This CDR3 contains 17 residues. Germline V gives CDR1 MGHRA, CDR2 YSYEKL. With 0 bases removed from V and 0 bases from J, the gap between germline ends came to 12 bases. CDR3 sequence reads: CASSQDSFGSSYNEQFF. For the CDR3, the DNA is TGCGCCAGCAGCCAAGATTCTTTCGGGAGCTCCTACAATGAGCAGTTCTTC.

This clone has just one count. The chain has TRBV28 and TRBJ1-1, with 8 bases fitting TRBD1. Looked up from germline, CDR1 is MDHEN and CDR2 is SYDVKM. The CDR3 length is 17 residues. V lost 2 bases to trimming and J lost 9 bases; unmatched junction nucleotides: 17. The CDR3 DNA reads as TGTGCCAGCAGTTTAATCGGTAATGCAGGGGGCACAGTTAAAGCTTTCTTT. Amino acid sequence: CASSLIGNAGGTVKAFF.